This TCR beta chain was captured by sequencing in a study of blood T cell repertoires in COVID-19. Looking at the study overall: Sites in the United States, Italy and Spain provided acute and convalescent COVID-19 samples.

Patients at the Seattle site were enrolled during active infection and followed longitudinally. Assay: immunoSEQ multiplex PCR; the TCRdb copy retains only in-frame clones and omits some. The sample shows 310,000 or so clones, roughly nine tenths of them seen only once. This TCR was recovered from a woman younger than 45 with COVID-19, enrolled during active disease. Sequencing used peripheral blood.

The CDR3 DNA reads TGTGCCAGCAGTTACCCCGGACTAGCGGGGGCCTACGAGCAGTACTTC. Its protein is CASSYPGLAGAYEQYF. This chain links TRBV6-2 or TRBV6-3 with TRBJ2-7; 13 bases align to TRBD2. The CDR3 length is 16 residues. The germline CDR1 and CDR2 sequences are MNHEY and SVGEGT. V dropped 2 bases and J dropped 2; count of bases not matched to a gene: 3.